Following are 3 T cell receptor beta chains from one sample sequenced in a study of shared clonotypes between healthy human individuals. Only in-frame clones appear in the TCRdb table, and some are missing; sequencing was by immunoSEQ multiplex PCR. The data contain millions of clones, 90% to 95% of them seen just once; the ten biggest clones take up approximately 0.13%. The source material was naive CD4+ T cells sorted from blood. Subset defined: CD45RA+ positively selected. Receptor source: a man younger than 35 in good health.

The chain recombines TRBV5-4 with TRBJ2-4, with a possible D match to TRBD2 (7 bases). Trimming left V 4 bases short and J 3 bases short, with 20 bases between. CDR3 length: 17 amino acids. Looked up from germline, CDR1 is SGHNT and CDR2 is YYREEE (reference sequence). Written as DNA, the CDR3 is TGTGCCAGCAGCCGCAGGGGAGGGGTTCTTGGCAAAAACATTCAGTACTTC. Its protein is CASSRRGGVLGKNIQYF. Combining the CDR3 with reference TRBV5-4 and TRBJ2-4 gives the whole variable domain ETGVTQSPTHLIKTRGQQVTLRCSSQSGHNTVSWYQQALGQGPQFIFQYYREEENGRGNFPPRFSGLQFPNYSSELNVNALELDDSALYLCASSRRGGVLGKNIQYFGAGTRLSVL.

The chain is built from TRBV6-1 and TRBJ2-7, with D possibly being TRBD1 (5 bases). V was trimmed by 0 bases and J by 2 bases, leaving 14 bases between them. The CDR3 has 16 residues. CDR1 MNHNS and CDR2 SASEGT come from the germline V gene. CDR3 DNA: TGTGCCAGCAGTGAAGCGGAGTGGAGACAGACCTACGAGCAGTACTTC. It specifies CASSEAEWRQTYEQYF.

CDR3 in DNA: TGCGCCAGCAGCTTGGAGGGGGTCTCAGATACGCAGTATTTT. Protein: CASSLEGVSDTQYF. The chain has TRBV5-1 and TRBJ2-3; D may be TRBD1 (6 bases). The V gene's germline CDR1 is SGHRS and CDR2 YFSETQ. CDR3 length: 14 residues. Trimming removed 0 bases from V and 4 bases from J, with 9 bases in between.